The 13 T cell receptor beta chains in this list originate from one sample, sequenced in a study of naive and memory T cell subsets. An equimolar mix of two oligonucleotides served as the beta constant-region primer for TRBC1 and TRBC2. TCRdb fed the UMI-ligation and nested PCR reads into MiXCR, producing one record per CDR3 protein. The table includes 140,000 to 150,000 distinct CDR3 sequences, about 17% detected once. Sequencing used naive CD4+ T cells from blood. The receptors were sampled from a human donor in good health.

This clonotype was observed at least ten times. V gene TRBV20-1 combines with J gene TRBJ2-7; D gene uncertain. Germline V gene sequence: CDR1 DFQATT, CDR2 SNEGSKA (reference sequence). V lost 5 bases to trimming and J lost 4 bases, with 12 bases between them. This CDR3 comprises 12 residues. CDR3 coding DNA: TGCAGTGCTCGTACGCCCTCTTACGAGCAGTACTTC. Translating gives CSARTPSYEQYF.

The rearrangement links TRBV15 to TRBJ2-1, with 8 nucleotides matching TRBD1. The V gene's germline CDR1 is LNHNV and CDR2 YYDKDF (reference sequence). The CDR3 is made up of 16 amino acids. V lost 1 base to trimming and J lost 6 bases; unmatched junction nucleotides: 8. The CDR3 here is CATSRVVGQGLNEQFF. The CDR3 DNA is TGTGCCACCAGCAGAGTGGTAGGACAGGGCCTCAATGAGCAGTTCTTC.

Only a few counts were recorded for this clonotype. As DNA, the CDR3 is TGTGCCAGCAGCGTAGGTCCCTTAGGACTAGCGCGCACCTACGAGCAGTACTTC. Protein: CASSVGPLGLARTYEQYF. This chain uses TRBV9 with TRBJ2-7; 9 positions agree with TRBD2. Germline V CDR1 and CDR2: SGDLS, YYNGEE. V was pared by 0 bases and J by 2 bases, with 12 bases of the junction left unmatched. This CDR3 contains 18 residues.

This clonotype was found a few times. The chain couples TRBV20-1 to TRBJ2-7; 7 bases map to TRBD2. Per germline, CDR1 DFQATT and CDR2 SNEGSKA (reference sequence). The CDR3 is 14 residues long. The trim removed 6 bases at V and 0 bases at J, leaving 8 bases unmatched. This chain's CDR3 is CSATPGGPSYEQYF. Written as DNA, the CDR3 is TGCAGTGCAACCCCGGGAGGCCCCTCCTACGAGCAGTACTTC.

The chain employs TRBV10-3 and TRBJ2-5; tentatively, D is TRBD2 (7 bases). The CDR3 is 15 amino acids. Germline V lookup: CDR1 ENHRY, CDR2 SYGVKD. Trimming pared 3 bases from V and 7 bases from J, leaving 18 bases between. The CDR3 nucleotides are TGTGCCATCAGTGACCCCGGGCAAGGGGGGGGGACCCAGTACTTC. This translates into CAISDPGQGGGTQYF.

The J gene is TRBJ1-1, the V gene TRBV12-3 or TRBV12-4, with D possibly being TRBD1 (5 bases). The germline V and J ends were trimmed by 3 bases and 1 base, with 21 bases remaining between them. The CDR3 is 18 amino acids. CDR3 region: CASSFGIYRVTANTEAFF. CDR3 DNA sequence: TGTGCCAGCAGTTTTGGGATCTACCGTGTGACAGCGAACACTGAAGCTTTCTTT.

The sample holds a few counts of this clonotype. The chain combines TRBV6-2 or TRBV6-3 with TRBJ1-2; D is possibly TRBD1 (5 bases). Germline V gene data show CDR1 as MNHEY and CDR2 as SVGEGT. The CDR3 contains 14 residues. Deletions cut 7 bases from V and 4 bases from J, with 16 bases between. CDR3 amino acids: CASNPSGLTYGYTF. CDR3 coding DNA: TGTGCCAGCAACCCCTCAGGGCTGACCTATGGCTACACCTTC.

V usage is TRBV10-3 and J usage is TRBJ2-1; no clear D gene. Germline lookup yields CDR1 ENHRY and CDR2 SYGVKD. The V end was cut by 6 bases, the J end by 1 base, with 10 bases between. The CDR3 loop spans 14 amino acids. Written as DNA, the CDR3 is TGTGCCATCAGAGACATAAATTCCTACAATGAGCAGTTCTTC. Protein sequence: CAIRDINSYNEQFF.

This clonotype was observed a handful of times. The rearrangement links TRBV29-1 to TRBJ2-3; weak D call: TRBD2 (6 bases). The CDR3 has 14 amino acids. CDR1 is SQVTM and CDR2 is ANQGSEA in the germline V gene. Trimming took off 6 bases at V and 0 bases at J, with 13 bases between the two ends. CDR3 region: CSVPRGSSTDTQYF. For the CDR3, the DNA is TGCAGCGTCCCCCGGGGGTCCAGCACAGATACGCAGTATTTT.

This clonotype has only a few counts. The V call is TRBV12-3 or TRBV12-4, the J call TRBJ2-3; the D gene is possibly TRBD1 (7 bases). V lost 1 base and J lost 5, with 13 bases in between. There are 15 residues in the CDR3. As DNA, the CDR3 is TGTGCCAGCAGTTTAGGTTGGCAGGGGGGAGATACGCAGTATTTT. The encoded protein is CASSLGWQGGDTQYF.

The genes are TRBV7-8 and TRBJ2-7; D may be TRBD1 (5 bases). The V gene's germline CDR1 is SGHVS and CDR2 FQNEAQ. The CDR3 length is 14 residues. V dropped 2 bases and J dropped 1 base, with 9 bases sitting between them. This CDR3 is CASSLQQVSYEQYF. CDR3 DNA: TGTGCCAGCAGCTTACAACAGGTGTCCTACGAGCAGTACTTC.

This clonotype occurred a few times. Here the CDR3 reads CASSLVTITGAQETQYF. The CDR3 bases are TGCGCCAGCAGCTTGGTTACAATAACAGGGGCCCAAGAGACCCAGTACTTC. The V and J genes are TRBV5-1 and TRBJ2-5; 7 nucleotides align to TRBD1. After removal of 0 bases from V and 1 base from J, the junction contained 9 bases not matched to a gene. Per the germline V gene, CDR1 is SGHRS and CDR2 is YFSETQ. This CDR3 spans 17 amino acids.

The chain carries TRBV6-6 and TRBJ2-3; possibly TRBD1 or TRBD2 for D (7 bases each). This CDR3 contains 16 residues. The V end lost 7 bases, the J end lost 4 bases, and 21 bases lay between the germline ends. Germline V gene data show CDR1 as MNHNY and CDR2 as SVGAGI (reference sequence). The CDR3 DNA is TGTGCCAGCATTAAAGGATCGGGAGGACAGGCAGATACGCAGTATTTT. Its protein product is CASIKGSGGQADTQYF.